Listed here are 11 T cell receptor beta chains from one sample, sequenced in a study of T cells in Graves' hyperthyroidism and ophthalmopathy. TCR beta CDR3 sequences were amplified from RNA transcripts. The TCR CDR3 first-round RT-PCR relied on the HTBI primer set. One entry per CDR3 protein results from TCRdb running MiXCR on the multiplex PCR reads. The table shows around 340,000 distinct CDR3 sequences, with about 20% occurring only once. Sequenced input: blood. The receptors were gathered from a woman aged 45-65 years with Graves' hyperthyroidism.

The chain uses TRBV19 and TRBJ1-3; D not resolved. V shed 3 bases and J shed 1 base, with 7 bases lying between them. CDR3 size: 14 residues. Germline V gives CDR1 LNHDA, CDR2 SQIVND (reference sequence). DNA of the CDR3: TGTGCCAGTAGTATGACGGGATCTGGAAACACCATATATTTT. Protein: CASSMTGSGNTIYF.

Many counts were recorded for this clonotype. The rearrangement uses TRBV7-3 and TRBJ2-3; TRBD2 agrees at 12 bases. There are 15 residues in the CDR3. Per the germline V gene, CDR1 is SGHTA and CDR2 is FQGTGA. The J segment lost 6 bases and the V segment lost 4 bases, leaving 5 bases of the junction unmatched. The CDR3 coding sequence is TGTGCCAGCAGCTCCGGACTAGCGGGGTCGGATACGCAGTATTTT. Translation: CASSSGLAGSDTQYF.

This rearrangement joins TRBV24-1 to TRBJ2-5; D call uncertain. The length of the CDR3 is 11 residues. Germline V gene data show CDR1 as KGHDR and CDR2 as SFDVKD. V lost 10 bases and J 5 bases, leaving 10 bases between the germline ends. CDR3 in amino acids: CATGNRETQYF. In nucleotides, the CDR3 is TGTGCCACGGGAAATCGGGAGACCCAGTACTTC.

In its sample, this clonotype was seen a few times. The CDR3 loop reads CASSEYGLPQGDEQYF. The CDR3 DNA sequence: TGTGCCAGCAGTGAATATGGTCTTCCGCAGGGCGACGAGCAGTACTTC. V usage is TRBV6-1 and J usage is TRBJ2-7; TRBD1 is a possible D gene (5 bases). CDR1 MNHNS and CDR2 SASEGT come from the germline V gene. The V and J ends lost 2 bases and 5 bases respectively, with 19 bases between them. The CDR3 has 16 residues.

This clonotype has a count of ten or more. The CDR3 DNA reads as TGTGCCAGCAGCGACCCTACGGGGCCAGAGGCAGATACGCAGTATTTT. Translated: CASSDPTGPEADTQYF. The V gene is TRBV12-3 or TRBV12-4, the J gene TRBJ2-3, with D perhaps TRBD1 or TRBD2 (5 bases each). V was trimmed by 6 bases and J by 4 bases, leaving 20 bases between them. This CDR3 has 16 amino acids.

This clonotype showed up just once. V and J are TRBV28 and TRBJ1-5; unclear D gene. Germline V gives CDR1 MDHEN, CDR2 SYDVKM. The CDR3 runs 12 residues. Trimming left V 5 bases short and J 7 bases short, with 9 bases between. CDR3 in DNA: TGTGCCAGCAGTCCCCTACGGCAGCCCCAGCATTTT. It codes for CASSPLRQPQHF.

J is TRBJ2-1 and V is TRBV6-5; D may be TRBD2 (6 bases). The V end was cut by 5 bases, the J end by 0 bases, with 14 bases between. Germline lookup yields CDR1 MNHEY and CDR2 SVGAGI. CDR3 size: 16 residues. The CDR3 region has the DNA TGTGCCAGCAGTCCCTCGGCGACTAGCTCCTACAATGAGCAGTTCTTC. This sequence encodes CASSPSATSSYNEQFF.

In this sample, this clonotype turned up a few times. The gene calls are TRBV5-1 and TRBJ1-3, with D perhaps TRBD1 (5 bases). This CDR3 region has 13 residues. The germline CDR1 and CDR2 sequences are SGHRS and YFSETQ. Trimming cost V 3 bases and J 4 bases, with 8 bases left between them. This chain's CDR3 is CASSSTDGNTIYF. CDR3 nucleotides: TGCGCCAGCAGCTCGACAGACGGAAACACCATATATTTT.

This clonotype was detected a few times. The chain couples TRBV6-1 to TRBJ2-7, with TRBD1 matching over 10 bases. The CDR3 consists of 14 residues. The trim removed 6 bases at V and 3 bases at J, leaving 5 bases unmatched. Germline CDR1 MNHNS, CDR2 SASEGT. DNA of the CDR3: TGTGCCAGCAGGCTGGGACAGGGGAGCTACGAGCAGTACTTC. It specifies CASRLGQGSYEQYF.

The chain has TRBV6-1 and TRBJ2-7; 7 bases agree with TRBD2. Per the germline V gene, CDR1 is MNHNS and CDR2 is SASEGT. V lost 6 bases and J lost 3; bases outside the gene matches: 5. The length of the CDR3 is 13 residues. DNA for the CDR3: TGTGCCAGCAGCCCCACTAGCGTCTACGAGCAGTACTTC. This translates into CASSPTSVYEQYF.

The gene calls are TRBV12-3 or TRBV12-4 and TRBJ1-3, with a tentative D call TRBD1 (5 bases). V lost 2 bases and J 4 bases, leaving 9 bases between the germline ends. The CDR3 covers 14 residues. The CDR3 DNA reads as TGTGCCAGCAGTTTAACGGGGGACGGAAACACCATATATTTT. Translated: CASSLTGDGNTIYF.